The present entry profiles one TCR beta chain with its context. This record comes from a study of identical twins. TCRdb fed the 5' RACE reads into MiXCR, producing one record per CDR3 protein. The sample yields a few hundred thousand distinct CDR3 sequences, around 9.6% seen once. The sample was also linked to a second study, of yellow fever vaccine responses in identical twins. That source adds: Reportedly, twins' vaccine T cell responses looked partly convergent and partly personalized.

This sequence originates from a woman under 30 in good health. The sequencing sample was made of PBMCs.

The CDR3 DNA reads TGTGCCAGCAGCCAGGGGGCGGCGAGGAGTTACGAGCAGTACTTC. Translating gives CASSQGAARSYEQYF. This rearrangement joins TRBV5-5 to TRBJ2-7, with 8 bases identical to TRBD1. The junction had 10 bases not matched to a gene; V was cut back by 4 bases and J by 4 bases. The CDR3 covers 15 residues. Germline V gene data show CDR1 as SGHKS and CDR2 as YYEKEE (reference sequence).